The rows below give T cell receptor beta chains drawn from one sample of a study of technical replicates of blood from a handful of donors. The assay was immunoSEQ multiplex PCR, and TCRdb's table has in-frame clones only and misses some. The table lists tens of thousands of clones, about 96% of them singletons. The specimen sequenced was T cells isolated from PBMCs. These receptors originate from a human donor in good health. The CDR3 runs from the conserved cysteine through the conserved F or W. A D gene is named only where the DNA matches it firmly. Only some rows state a clone size, as once, few, many or a class for expanded clones.

-,TRBV28,-,TRBJ2-1,CASKGESDYNEQFF,TGTGCCAGCAAGGGGGAGTCGGATTACAATGAGCAGTTCTTC
TRBD1,TRBV5-1,-,TRBJ2-1,CASSLELKTGLNEQFF,TGCGCCAGCAGCTTGGAACTCAAGACAGGGCTCAATGAGCAGTTCTTC
TRBD1,TRBV27,-,TRBJ1-3,CASSFNRGSGNTIYF,TGTGCCAGCAGTTTTAACAGGGGTTCGGGAAACACCATATATTTT
-,TRBV12-5,-,TRBJ2-7,CASGLQVGHEQYF,TGTGCTAGTGGTTTGCAGGTGGGGCACGAGCAGTACTTC
TRBD1,TRBV30,-,TRBJ1-6,CAWTGGNSPLHF,TGTGCCTGGACAGGGGGTAATTCACCCCTCCACTTT
-,TRBV9,-,TRBJ2-7,CASSVGGRTVYEQYF,TGTGCCAGCAGCGTAGGGGGGAGGACCGTCTACGAGCAGTACTTC
-,TRBV7-9,-,TRBJ1-4,CASSEPLTGTTNEKLFF,TGTGCCAGCAGCGAGCCACTCACAGGGACAACTAATGAAAAACTGTTTTTT
-,TRBV6-1,-,TRBJ1-1,CASSEIGTEAFF,TGTGCCAGCAGTGAAATCGGCACTGAAGCTTTCTTT
-,TRBV2,-,TRBJ1-1,CASRGDGEAFF,TGTGCCAGCAGGGGAGACGGTGAAGCTTTCTTT
-,TRBV4-1,-,TRBJ1-1,CASSPLEGNTEAFF,TGCGCCAGCAGCCCTCTCGAGGGGAACACTGAAGCTTTCTTT
-,TRBV10-3,-,TRBJ2-3,CAISESSRRLDFTQYF,TGTGCCATCAGTGAGTCGAGTCGACGGCTTGACTTTACGCAGTATTTT
TRBD1,TRBV29-1,-,TRBJ2-7,CSASTGSGNEQYF,TGCAGCGCCTCGACAGGGTCTGGGAACGAGCAGTACTTC
TRBD2,TRBV6-5,-,TRBJ2-3,CASSYWRGEADTQYF,TGTGCCAGCAGTTACTGGCGGGGGGAAGCAGATACGCAGTATTTT
TRBD2,TRBV2,-,TRBJ2-2,CASKRVAGGGAGELFF,TGTGCCAGCAAGAGGGTCGCGGGAGGGGGCGCCGGGGAGCTGTTTTTT
TRBD1,TRBV18,once,TRBJ2-3,CASSRPQGAGDTQYF,TGTGCCAGCTCACGACCACAGGGGGCAGGGGATACGCAGTATTTT
-,TRBV29-1,-,TRBJ1-2,CSAGFQDSTYGYTF,TGCAGCGCTGGGTTCCAGGACTCTACCTATGGCTACACCTTC
TRBD1,TRBV7-6,-,TRBJ2-7,CASSTRQGADEQYF,TGTGCCAGCAGCACACGACAGGGGGCTGACGAGCAGTACTTC
TRBD1,TRBV7-9,few,TRBJ1-1,CASSWGQGNTEAFF,TGTGCCAGCAGCTGGGGACAGGGGAACACTGAAGCTTTCTTT
TRBD1,TRBV11-3,-,TRBJ1-2,CASSLGWRGLENGYTF,TGTGCCAGCAGCTTAGGATGGAGGGGGCTCGAAAATGGCTACACCTTC
-,TRBV5-1,-,TRBJ1-5,CASLSREYSNQPQHF,TGCGCCAGCCTGAGCCGGGAATATAGCAATCAGCCCCAGCATTTT
TRBD1,TRBV19,-,TRBJ1-5,CATHPFRTGMSNQPQHF,TGTGCCACCCACCCCTTCCGGACAGGGATGAGCAATCAGCCCCAGCATTTT
TRBD1,TRBV11-3,-,TRBJ2-7,CASSLGGQGRHEQYF,TGTGCCAGCAGCTTAGGGGGACAGGGGAGGCACGAGCAGTACTTC
-,TRBV6-5,-,TRBJ1-1,CASGAGFGTTEAFF,TGTGCCAGCGGAGCAGGGTTCGGGACAACTGAAGCTTTCTTT
TRBD2,TRBV7-6,-,TRBJ2-7,CASSPRTSDYEQYF,TGTGCCAGCAGCCCGCGGACTAGCGACTACGAGCAGTACTTC
-,TRBV6-5,-,TRBJ1-4,CASNNIGRAEKLFF,TGTGCCAGCAACAACATCGGCAGGGCAGAAAAACTGTTTTTT
TRBD1,TRBV19,-,TRBJ2-7,CASSVTGRYEQYF,TGTGCCAGTAGTGTGACAGGGCGCTACGAGCAGTACTTC
-,TRBV7-9,-,TRBJ1-5,CASSLAPWGREINQPQHF,TGTGCCAGCAGCTTAGCCCCTTGGGGCAGGGAAATCAATCAGCCCCAGCATTTT
-,TRBV19,-,TRBJ2-1,CASRDWRTYNEQFF,TGTGCCAGTAGGGACTGGAGGACCTACAATGAGCAGTTCTTC
-,TRBV5-1,once,TRBJ2-5,CASSLTLRGAGRQETQYF,TGCGCCAGCAGCTTGACTCTCCGTGGAGCGGGCAGGCAAGAGACCCAGTACTTC
-,TRBV2,-,TRBJ2-1,CARASFDEQFF,TGTGCCAGGGCCAGTTTTGATGAGCAGTTCTTC
TRBD1,TRBV27,-,TRBJ1-3,CASRGQGGNTIYF,TGTGCCAGCAGAGGACAGGGAGGAAACACCATATATTTT
-,TRBV6-1,-,TRBJ1-1,CASSERIEASMNTEAFF,TGTGCCAGCAGTGAAAGAATTGAAGCAAGTATGAACACTGAAGCTTTCTTT
TRBD1,TRBV29-1,-,TRBJ1-1,CSVGDRGPEAFF,TGCAGCGTAGGCGACAGGGGGCCTGAAGCTTTCTTT
-,TRBV6-5,-,TRBJ2-1,CASSYVRGWNEQFF,TGTGCCAGCAGTTATGTTAGGGGATGGAATGAGCAGTTCTTC
-,TRBV4-2,-,TRBJ2-1,CASSQGASYNEQFF,TGTGCCAGCAGCCAGGGCGCTTCCTACAATGAGCAGTTCTTC
TRBD2,TRBV2,-,TRBJ2-5,CASSLSGGQETQYF,TGTGCCAGCAGCCTTAGCGGGGGGCAAGAGACCCAGTACTTC